This T cell receptor beta chain is from a study of CD8 T cells in Susac syndrome. Whole-study results and caveats: By the study's own acknowledgment, its TCR sequencing and HLA analysis included relatively few individuals.

It was treatment-naive patients with stable or active relapsing-remitting disease who made up the multiple sclerosis controls. CDR3 length: 16 amino acids. V trimming: 7 bases; J trimming: 1 base; junction bases outside the gene matches: 11. This clonotype was detected once. Its matching antigen is unknown. Random hexamers were used to reverse transcribe an amount of about 0.5 to 1 ug RNA. Amplification of TCR beta CDR3 spanned 54 Vbeta and 13 Jbeta via immunoSEQ multiplex PCR. TCRdb re-analysed the immunoSEQ multiplex PCR reads in MiXCR, keeping a single row per CDR3 protein. Of about 200,000 distinct CDR3 sequences listed, approximately 96% were seen once; the top ten hold about 0.093%.

The specimen sequenced was CD4+ T cells from PBMCs. The TCR originated in a human donor with multiple sclerosis. The rearrangement links TRBV12-3 or TRBV12-4 to TRBJ1-1, with 8 positions matching TRBD1. The CDR3 is CASTKYRGQANTEAFF. The CDR3 nucleotides read TGTGCCAGCACCAAGTACCGGGGACAGGCGAACACTGAAGCTTTCTTT.